The entry that follows covers one T cell receptor (beta chain) sequence. This specimen comes from a study of control samples from healthy donors and cancer patients. Profiled with immunoSEQ multiplex PCR; TCRdb holds only in-frame clones, not every one. The data show roughly 73,000 clones, over 75% seen once. CDR3 size: 15 residues. Looked up from germline, CDR1 is SGHNT and CDR2 is YYREEE (reference sequence). V was clipped by 6 bases and J by 4 bases; unmatched bases: 8. V and J are TRBV5-4 and TRBJ1-5, with 9 bases lining up with TRBD1. The sequence was collected from a man aged 45-65 years in good health. Material for sequencing was blood. CDR3 sequence reads: CASTIFGQGNQPQHF. DNA of the CDR3: TGTGCCAGCACCATCTTTGGACAGGGGAATCAGCCCCAGCATTTT.